What follows describes a single T cell receptor beta chain. Its antigen is undetermined. A junction end diverges from the germline sequence, so it may reflect a read error. Germline V gene sequence: CDR1 MGHDK, CDR2 SYGVNS. The CDR3 length is 14 residues. The sample originates from a study of CD8+CD57+ T cells in acquired aplastic anemia. The wider study: Healthy donor CD4+ cell samples had a mean of approximately 11 million reads.

Genomic DNA templated the TCR beta VDJ and CDR3 profiling. In TCRdb, the reads were re-called with MiXCR into one record per CDR3 protein. The sample shows roughly 63,000 distinct CDR3 sequences, roughly half of them seen only once. Study observations and caveats: Twenty-nine sequences, all CD8+ CDR3, were shared between patients and controls.

The source is a human donor in good health, serving as a control. The V call is TRBV25-1, the J call TRBJ2-5; the match to TRBD1 covers 8 bases. The material sequenced was sorted CD4+, CD8+, or CD8+CD57+ T cells (not recorded which) from PBMCs. CDR3 sequence reads: CASQRTGPVETQYF. The CDR3 region has the DNA TGTGCCAGCCAAAGGACAGGGCCGGTAGAGACCCAATACTTC.